This T cell receptor (beta chain) emerged from a study of identical twins. TCRdb re-called the 5' RACE reads through MiXCR, storing one row per CDR3 protein. The repertoire consists of 460,000 or so distinct CDR3 sequences, with 12% to 15% occurring once and the leading ten covering 0.4% to 0.55%. Trimming pared 5 bases from V and 1 base from J, leaving 18 bases between. The CDR3 runs 18 residues. CDR1 is ENHRY, CDR2 SYGVKD, per germline. This sample also belongs to another study, concerning yellow fever vaccine responses in identical twins.

This clonotype originated in a young woman in good health. The chain uses TRBV10-3 and TRBJ2-6; D may be TRBD2 (6 bases). Sequenced: CD4+ T cells sorted from blood. CDR3 protein: CAISLLGLDLSGANVLTF. CDR3 in DNA: TGTGCCATCAGTTTATTGGGACTGGACCTTTCTGGGGCCAACGTCCTGACTTTC.